The 8 T cell receptor beta chains below were found in one sample sequenced in a study of blood T cell repertoires in COVID-19. The assay was immunoSEQ multiplex PCR, and TCRdb's table has in-frame clones only and misses some. There are some 80,000 clones in the sample; about 85% occur only once, and about 18% lies in the top ten. Material for sequencing was peripheral blood. The origin of the receptors is a man older than 75 with active or convalescent COVID-19.

J is TRBJ2-4 and V is TRBV27; 14 nucleotides match TRBD2. Per the germline V gene, CDR1 is MNHEY and CDR2 is SMNVEV (reference sequence). J lost 2 bases, V lost 2 bases, and 8 bases had no gene match. CDR3 length: 19 residues. CDR3 coding DNA: TGTGCCAGCAGTTTAAGACTAGCGGGGGGGCCGATCCCCAAAAACATTCAGTACTTC. Translating gives CASSLRLAGGPIPKNIQYF.

The rearrangement joins TRBV21-1 to TRBJ1-1. TRBV21-1 is classified as a pseudogene. The CDR3 has 13 amino acids. This chain's CDR3 is CASSNLGYTEAFF. The DNA for the CDR3 is TGTGCCAGCAGCAATCTAGGATACACTGAAGCTTTCTTT.

The V gene is TRBV5-1, the J gene TRBJ2-1, with 10 bases aligning to TRBD2. The CDR3 length is 16 residues. Germline CDR1 is SGHRS and CDR2 is YFSETQ. V was clipped by 4 bases and J by 4 bases; unmatched bases: 8. DNA for the CDR3: TGCGCCAGCAGCCAAGGTGGGACTAGCGCATACAATGAGCAGTTCTTC. Protein: CASSQGGTSAYNEQFF.

The chain employs TRBV6-5 and TRBJ1-1; D is possibly TRBD1 (6 bases). Trimming took 7 bases from V and 9 from J, leaving 18 bases between them. Germline-derived CDR1 and CDR2 are MNHEY and SVGAGI. The CDR3 contains 13 residues. The CDR3 nucleotides read TGTGCCAGCAAGCCGGCGGACAGCAAAAAAGCTTTCTTT. Translated: CASKPADSKKAFF.

The V and J genes are TRBV19 and TRBJ1-5, with TRBD1 as a possible D gene (5 bases). This CDR3 is 13 amino acids long. The V end lost 4 bases, the J end lost 6 bases, and 10 bases lay between the germline ends. CDR1 and CDR2 (germline): LNHDA, SQIVND (reference sequence). CDR3 amino acids: CASSTGFTQPQHF. DNA for the CDR3: TGTGCCAGTAGTACAGGGTTTACTCAGCCCCAGCATTTT.

This sequence joins TRBV11-3 and TRBJ2-1; D is possibly TRBD2 (5 bases). Germline CDR1 and CDR2: SGHNT and YENEEA. V was clipped by 5 bases and J by 0 bases, with 14 bases between them. CDR3 length: 16 residues. The CDR3 protein is CASSTSIGSSYNEQFF. DNA for the CDR3: TGTGCCAGCAGCACCTCGATTGGGAGCTCCTACAATGAGCAGTTCTTC. The full variable domain, completed using reference TRBV11-3 and TRBJ2-1, is EAGVVQSPRYKIIEKKQPVAFWCNPISGHNTLYWYLQNLGQGPELLIRYENEEAVDDSQLPKDRFSAERLKGVDSTLKIQPAELGDSAVYLCASSTSIGSSYNEQFFGPGTRLTVL.

V gene TRBV19 combines with J gene TRBJ1-2; no clear D gene. Germline V lookup: CDR1 LNHDA, CDR2 SQIVND (reference sequence). The CDR3 is 14 residues long. Trimming removed 4 bases at V and 0 bases at J, with 9 bases between. The CDR3: CASSTQAPNYGYTF. The CDR3 DNA reads as TGTGCCAGTAGTACCCAGGCGCCTAACTATGGCTACACCTTC.

This chain joins TRBV19 and TRBJ2-2; D unclear. Germline V gives CDR1 LNHDA, CDR2 SQIVND (reference sequence). CDR3 size: 17 residues. The V and J ends lost 0 bases and 5 bases respectively, with 16 bases between them. The CDR3 region has the DNA TGTGCCAGTAGTATAGATGCGGCAGTTGCCTTGACCGGGGAGCTGTTTTTT. This translates into CASSIDAAVALTGELFF.